Listed here are 27 T cell receptor beta chains from one sample, sequenced in a study of blood T cell repertoires in COVID-19. Libraries were prepared by immunoSEQ multiplex PCR; TCRdb keeps only in-frame clonotypes and omits some of them. The data show roughly 200,000 clones, roughly 88% seen once. Sequencing was performed on PBMCs or T cells enriched from blood (not recorded which). The receptors derive from a woman between 25 and 40 years old who had recovered from COVID-19.

The V gene is TRBV19, the J gene TRBJ2-3, with 7 nucleotides matching TRBD2. The J segment lost 4 bases and the V segment lost 6 bases, leaving 16 bases of the junction unmatched. The germline CDR1 and CDR2 sequences are LNHDA and SQIVND (reference sequence). This CDR3 region has 17 residues. The CDR3 loop reads CASRRASGRTWADTQYF. In DNA, the CDR3 is TGTGCCAGTAGGCGAGCTAGCGGCAGAACCTGGGCAGATACGCAGTATTTT.

This chain connects TRBV6-6 to TRBJ1-1, with D perhaps TRBD1 (5 bases). The CDR3 is made up of 13 amino acids. Germline CDR1 reads MNHNY; CDR2 reads SVGAGI (reference sequence). The V end lost 6 bases, the J end lost 4 bases, and 12 bases lay between the germline ends. CDR3 coding DNA: TGTGCCAGCAGCCCTCGAAGGGGCACTGAAGCTTTCTTT. Its protein is CASSPRRGTEAFF.

The rearrangement links TRBV23-1 to TRBJ2-1; 7 bases are shared with TRBD1. TRBV23-1 is placed among ORFs of uncertain function. The V and J ends lost 7 bases and 10 bases, in that order; junction bases with no gene match: 16. This CDR3 spans 15 amino acids. CDR3 bases: TGCGCCAGCACCTGCACGTCGGACAGGTTGCCCGAGCAGTTCTTC. Residues: CASTCTSDRLPEQFF.

The table lists this clone with a few counts. This chain joins TRBV19 and TRBJ1-1; no clear D. This CDR3 contains 14 residues. Germline CDR1 reads LNHDA; CDR2 reads SQIVND (reference sequence). Trimming pared 7 bases from V and 0 bases from J, leaving 12 bases between. The CDR3 region is CASNNPSMNTEAFF. Written as DNA, the CDR3 is TGTGCCAGTAATAATCCAAGCATGAACACTGAAGCTTTCTTT.

The rearrangement joins TRBV6-6 to TRBJ2-2; D is possibly TRBD1 (5 bases). This CDR3 is built from 13 residues. V was clipped by 6 bases and J by 5 bases, with 10 bases between them. CDR1 is MNHNY and CDR2 is SVGAGI in the germline V gene (reference sequence). CDR3 residues: CASSEGDTGELFF. CDR3 in DNA: TGTGCCAGCAGCGAAGGGGATACCGGGGAGCTGTTTTTT.

The rearrangement uses TRBV29-1 and TRBJ2-5; 9 bases are a match to TRBD1. The CDR3 sequence is 14 residues long. Germline assignment: CDR1 SQVTM and CDR2 ANQGSEA. V was clipped by 2 bases and J by 4 bases; unmatched bases: 5. CDR3: CSVEMEDRGETQYF. DNA of the CDR3: TGCAGCGTTGAAATGGAGGACAGGGGAGAGACCCAGTACTTC.

J is TRBJ1-6 and V is TRBV4-2; 8 bases line up with TRBD1. Germline trimming cut 0 bases from V and 3 bases from J; bases unmatched to any gene: 7. The CDR3 consists of 18 residues. The germline V gene has CDR1 LGHNA and CDR2 YNFKEQ. CDR3 DNA sequence: TGTGCCAGCAGCCAAGATAGGGGCAGGGGGCTCTATAATTCACCCCTCCACTTT. Its protein is CASSQDRGRGLYNSPLHF.

The chain couples TRBV27 to TRBJ1-1; TRBD1 aligns across 7 bases. Germline CDR1 reads MNHEY; CDR2 reads SMNVEV (reference sequence). Trimming at V came to 6 bases and at J to 4 bases, leaving 8 bases not matched to a gene. CDR3 length: 14 amino acids. DNA for the CDR3: TGTGCCAGCAGGCGACAGGGTGGCGGCACTGAAGCTTTCTTT. Translation gives CASRRQGGGTEAFF.

This chain connects TRBV2 to TRBJ2-5; D not certain. Trimming cost V 0 bases and J 7 bases, with 6 bases left between them. In germline, CDR1 is SNHLY, CDR2 FYNNEI. This CDR3 has 12 residues. In DNA form, the CDR3 reads TGTGCCAGCAGTGAAGCGCAGCGGACCCAGTACTTC. Protein sequence: CASSEAQRTQYF. Variable domain in full (rest from reference TRBV2 and TRBJ2-5): EPEVTQTPSHQVTQMGQEVILRCVPISNHLYFYWYRQILGQKVEFLVSFYNNEISEKSEIFDDQFSVERPDGSNFTLKIRSTKLEDSAMYFCASSEAQRTQYFGPGTRLLVL.

The chain couples TRBV11-2 to TRBJ2-7, with 8 bases lining up with TRBD1. CDR3 length equals 17 residues. V lost 0 bases, J lost 9 bases, and 16 bases stayed unmatched. Germline CDR1 SGHAT, CDR2 FQNNGV. The CDR3 DNA is TGTGCCAGCAGCTTAGATCGAGGGGGGACAGGACATCTCGGGCAGTACTTC. This translates into CASSLDRGGTGHLGQYF.

The V call is TRBV5-1, the J call TRBJ1-2, with a tentative D call TRBD1 (5 bases). Germline loops: CDR1 SGHRS, CDR2 YFSETQ. The length of the CDR3 is 15 residues. Trimming cost V 1 base and J 2 bases, with 12 bases left between them. The CDR3, as DNA: TGCGCCAGCAGCTTGTCGGGGGATGGGAACTATGGCTACACCTTC. Protein: CASSLSGDGNYGYTF.

This clone was seen just once. This chain uses TRBV27 with TRBJ1-1; possible D gene TRBD1, 6 bases. The V and J ends lost 7 bases and 2 bases respectively, with 17 bases between them. The germline CDR1 and CDR2 sequences are MNHEY and SMNVEV (reference sequence). The CDR3 spans 15 residues. The CDR3 DNA follows: TGTGCCAGCAAGGGGGGGTATAACTCTAACACTGAAGCTTTCTTT. This encodes CASKGGYNSNTEAFF.

V and J are TRBV20-1 and TRBJ2-7, with a possible D match to TRBD2 (6 bases). The V and J ends lost 3 bases and 2 bases respectively, with 11 bases between them. This CDR3 region has 13 residues. Germline loops: CDR1 DFQATT, CDR2 SNEGSKA (reference sequence). The CDR3 region is CSASKRAPYEQYF. The CDR3 DNA sequence: TGCAGTGCTAGTAAGCGGGCACCCTACGAGCAGTACTTC.

The rearrangement uses TRBV29-1 and TRBJ1-1; a possible D gene is TRBD1 (5 bases). The germline V gene has CDR1 SQVTM and CDR2 ANQGSEA. CDR3 length: 12 residues. V was cut by 7 bases and J by 6 bases, with 15 bases left in between. The CDR3: CSDLMGGSEAFF. For the CDR3, the DNA is TGCAGCGACCTAATGGGGGGATCTGAAGCTTTCTTT. The variable domain in full, completed from reference TRBV29-1 and TRBJ1-1, reads SAVISQKPSRDICQRGTSLTIQCQVDSQVTMMFWYRQQPGQSLTLIATANQGSEATYESGFVIDKFPISRPNLTFSTLTVSNMSPEDSSIYLCSDLMGGSEAFFGQGTRLTVV.

The chain recombines TRBV7-3 with TRBJ2-7, with a tentative D call TRBD1 (5 bases). Trimming stripped 5 bases from V and 7 bases from J, with 15 bases between. Germline V gives CDR1 SGHTA, CDR2 FQGTGA. The CDR3 contains 13 residues. This chain's CDR3 is CASSTTGSAEQYF. In DNA form, the CDR3 reads TGTGCCAGCAGCACAACAGGTTCCGCGGAGCAGTACTTC.

The J gene is TRBJ1-4, the V gene TRBV29-1; perhaps TRBD1 as D (6 bases). The CDR3 sequence is 12 residues long. Germline V gene lookup returns CDR1 SQVTM and CDR2 ANQGSEA. V lost 4 bases, J lost 16 bases, and 19 bases lay in between. The CDR3 sequence is CSVGSSGTTPFF. As DNA, the CDR3 is TGCAGCGTTGGGAGTTCCGGGACAACCCCGTTTTTT.

The chain is built from TRBV7-8 and TRBJ1-5; D is uncertain. Germline V CDR1 and CDR2: SGHVS, FQNEAQ. V lost 5 bases and J 0 bases, leaving 11 bases between the germline ends. The CDR3 runs 15 residues. CDR3: CASSRGRVSNQPQHF. DNA of the CDR3: TGTGCCAGCAGCCGCGGGCGGGTTAGCAATCAGCCCCAGCATTTT.

The rearrangement links TRBV11-2 to TRBJ2-2; possible D gene TRBD1, 5 bases. The CDR3 has 15 residues. Germline CDR1 and CDR2: SGHAT and FQNNGV. V was clipped by 1 base and J by 5 bases, with 11 bases between them. The CDR3 coding sequence is TGTGCCAGCAGCTTAGCCGCAACAGGAACCGGGGAGCTGTTTTTT. Residues: CASSLAATGTGELFF.

This chain uses TRBV28 with TRBJ2-3; 7 bases agree with TRBD2. Germline CDR1 and CDR2: MDHEN and SYDVKM. This CDR3 has 16 amino acids. Trimming cost V 5 bases and J 0 bases; bases outside gene matches: 8. CDR3 in amino acids: CASSAWEGTSTDTQYF. The CDR3 coding sequence is TGTGCCAGCAGTGCCTGGGAGGGGACTAGCACAGATACGCAGTATTTT.

The chain has TRBV5-4 and TRBJ2-2; maybe TRBD2 (5 bases). Per germline, CDR1 SGHNT and CDR2 YYREEE (reference sequence). V lost 0 bases to trimming and J lost 1 base, with 7 bases between them. This CDR3 has 15 residues. Here the CDR3 reads CASSLGRENTGELFF. The CDR3 DNA reads as TGTGCCAGCAGCTTGGGTCGGGAGAACACCGGGGAGCTGTTTTTT. The full variable domain, its missing parts supplied by reference TRBV5-4 and TRBJ2-2, is ETGVTQSPTHLIKTRGQQVTLRCSSQSGHNTVSWYQQALGQGPQFIFQYYREEENGRGNFPPRFSGLQFPNYSSELNVNALELDDSALYLCASSLGRENTGELFFGEGSRLTVL.

V usage is TRBV6-4 and J usage is TRBJ1-2; 10 bases are shared with TRBD1. CDR3 length equals 17 residues. The V and J ends lost 1 base and 5 bases, in that order; junction bases with no gene match: 10. Germline V gene lookup returns CDR1 MRHNA and CDR2 SNTAGT. The CDR3 nucleotides are TGTGCCAGCAGTGACTGGTCAACCGGGACAGGGGCGTATGGCTACACCTTC. Translation gives CASSDWSTGTGAYGYTF.

This clone was picked up many times. The rearrangement links TRBV19 to TRBJ2-7; D possibly corresponds to TRBD2 (6 bases). The CDR3 extends over 15 amino acids. CDR1 LNHDA and CDR2 SQIVND come from the germline V gene (reference sequence). Trimming removed 3 bases at V and 3 bases at J, with 15 bases between. The CDR3 coding sequence is TGTGCCAGTAGTATTCAGTCGGGAGTCCACTACGAGCAGTACTTC. This encodes CASSIQSGVHYEQYF.

The V call is TRBV5-6, the J call TRBJ2-2, with 11 bases fitting TRBD1. The germline gives CDR1 SGHDT, CDR2 YYEEEE. The CDR3 has 16 residues. V shed 5 bases and J 6 bases; nucleotides not matched to a gene: 9. The chain's CDR3 is CASSTSGTGGAGELFF. The DNA for the CDR3 is TGTGCCAGCAGTACGTCCGGGACAGGGGGGGCCGGGGAGCTGTTTTTT.

V gene TRBV19 combines with J gene TRBJ2-1; 10 bases line up with TRBD2. The ends lost 4 bases at V and 3 bases at J; junction bases unmatched: 9. Germline CDR1 reads LNHDA; CDR2 reads SQIVND (reference sequence). CDR3 length: 17 amino acids. In DNA form, the CDR3 reads TGTGCCAGTAGTAGGTTGGCTAGCGGGAGAGACTACAATGAGCAGTTCTTC. As protein: CASSRLASGRDYNEQFF.

The gene calls are TRBV2 and TRBJ1-5; D possibly corresponds to TRBD1 (6 bases). This CDR3 contains 16 residues. V lost 3 bases to trimming and J lost 6 bases, with 18 bases between them. The germline V gene encodes CDR1 SNHLY and CDR2 FYNNEI. CDR3 amino acids: CASSEGYRALGQPQHF. In DNA, the CDR3 is TGTGCCAGCAGTGAGGGGTACAGGGCCCTAGGTCAGCCCCAGCATTTT.

CDR3 sequence (DNA): TGTGCCAGCAGTTTATTGGGGGACACACGAGACAATCAGCCCCAGCATTTT. As protein: CASSLLGDTRDNQPQHF. The chain is built from TRBV28 and TRBJ1-5; a weak D match, TRBD1 (6 bases). This CDR3 has 17 residues. Germline V gene lookup returns CDR1 MDHEN and CDR2 SYDVKM. Trimming took 1 base from V and 3 from J, leaving 16 bases between them.

The chain links TRBV5-1 to TRBJ1-2; D possibly corresponds to TRBD1 (5 bases). The CDR3 has 15 amino acids. From germline, CDR1 is SGHRS and CDR2 YFSETQ. V gave up 0 bases and J gave up 3 bases, with 12 bases separating them. CDR3 in amino acids: CASSLEPGRDYGYTF. The CDR3, as DNA: TGCGCCAGCAGCTTGGAGCCAGGGAGGGACTATGGCTACACCTTC.